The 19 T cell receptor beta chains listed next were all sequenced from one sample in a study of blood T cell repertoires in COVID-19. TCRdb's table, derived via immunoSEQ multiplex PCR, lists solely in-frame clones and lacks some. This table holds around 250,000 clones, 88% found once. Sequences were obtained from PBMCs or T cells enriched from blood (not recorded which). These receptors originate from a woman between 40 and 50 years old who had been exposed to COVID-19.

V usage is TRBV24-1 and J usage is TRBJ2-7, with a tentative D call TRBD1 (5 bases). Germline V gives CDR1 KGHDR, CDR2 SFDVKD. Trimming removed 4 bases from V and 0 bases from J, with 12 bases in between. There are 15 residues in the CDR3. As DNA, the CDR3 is TGTGCCACCAGTGACCCAGACAGTTCCTCCTACGAGCAGTACTTC. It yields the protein CATSDPDSSSYEQYF.

CDR3 region: CASSDGGLDTGELFF. The CDR3 DNA sequence: TGTGCCAGCAGTGACGGGGGGCTAGACACCGGGGAGCTGTTTTTT. The V call is TRBV2, the J call TRBJ2-2, with a tentative D call TRBD2 (7 bases). Trimming took off 3 bases at V and 3 bases at J, with 11 bases between the two ends. CDR3 size: 15 residues. The V gene's germline CDR1 is SNHLY and CDR2 FYNNEI.

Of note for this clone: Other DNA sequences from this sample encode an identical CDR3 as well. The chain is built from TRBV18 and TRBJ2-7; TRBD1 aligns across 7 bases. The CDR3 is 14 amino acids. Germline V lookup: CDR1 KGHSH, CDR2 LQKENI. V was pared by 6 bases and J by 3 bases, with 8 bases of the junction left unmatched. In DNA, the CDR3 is TGTGCCAGCTCGCCGAGACAGGGTGTCTACGAGCAGTACGTC. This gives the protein CASSPRQGVYEQYV.

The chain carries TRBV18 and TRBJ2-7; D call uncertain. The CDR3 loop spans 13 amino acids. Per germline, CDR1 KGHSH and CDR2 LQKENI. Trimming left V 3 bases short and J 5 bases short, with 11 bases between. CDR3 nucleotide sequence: TGTGCCAGCTCACCCCAATTAAGCGACGAGCAGTACTTC. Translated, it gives CASSPQLSDEQYF.

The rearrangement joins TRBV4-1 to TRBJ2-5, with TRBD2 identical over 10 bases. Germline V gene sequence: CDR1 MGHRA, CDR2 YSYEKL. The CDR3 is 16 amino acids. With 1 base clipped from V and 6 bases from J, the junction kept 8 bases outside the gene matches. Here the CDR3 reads CASSQGESGGVKTQYF. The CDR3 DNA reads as TGCGCCAGCAGCCAAGGGGAAAGCGGGGGGGTGAAGACCCAGTACTTC.

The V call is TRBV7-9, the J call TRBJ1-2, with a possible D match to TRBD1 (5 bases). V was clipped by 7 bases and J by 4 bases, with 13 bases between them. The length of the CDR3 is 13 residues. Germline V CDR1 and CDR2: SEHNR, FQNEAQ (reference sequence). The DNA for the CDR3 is TGTGCCAGCAAAGGGGTTGTCGGCTATGGCTACACCTTC. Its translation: CASKGVVGYGYTF.

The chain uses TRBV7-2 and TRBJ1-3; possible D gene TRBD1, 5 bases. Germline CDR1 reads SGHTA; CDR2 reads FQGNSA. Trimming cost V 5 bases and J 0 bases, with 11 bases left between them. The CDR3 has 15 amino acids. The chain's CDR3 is CASSPDSASGNTIYF. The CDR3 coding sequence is TGTGCCAGCAGCCCTGACAGCGCCTCTGGAAACACCATATATTTT.

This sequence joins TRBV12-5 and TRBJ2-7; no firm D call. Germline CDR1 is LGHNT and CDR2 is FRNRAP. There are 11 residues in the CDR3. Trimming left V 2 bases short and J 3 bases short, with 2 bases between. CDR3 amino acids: CASGLYYEQYF. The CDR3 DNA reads TGTGCTAGTGGTTTGTACTACGAGCAGTACTTC.

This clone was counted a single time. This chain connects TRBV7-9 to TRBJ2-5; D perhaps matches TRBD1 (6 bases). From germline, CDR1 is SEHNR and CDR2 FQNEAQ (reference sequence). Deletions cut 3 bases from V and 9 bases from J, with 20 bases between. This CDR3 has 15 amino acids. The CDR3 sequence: CASSFGTFTGSSQYF. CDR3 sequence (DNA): TGTGCCAGCAGCTTTGGAACCTTTACAGGGTCGTCCCAGTACTTC.

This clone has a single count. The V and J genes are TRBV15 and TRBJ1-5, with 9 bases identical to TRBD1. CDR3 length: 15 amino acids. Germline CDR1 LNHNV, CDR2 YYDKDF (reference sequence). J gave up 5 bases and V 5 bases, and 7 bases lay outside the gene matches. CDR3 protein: CATSGGDRVDQPQHF. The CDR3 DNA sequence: TGTGCCACCAGCGGGGGGGACAGGGTAGATCAGCCCCAGCATTTT. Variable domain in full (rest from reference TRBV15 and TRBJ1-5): DAMVIQNPRYQVTQFGKPVTLSCSQTLNHNVMYWYQQKSSQAPKLLFHYYDKDFNNEADTPDNFQSRRPNTSFCFLDIRSPGLGDTAMYLCATSGGDRVDQPQHFGDGTRLSIL.

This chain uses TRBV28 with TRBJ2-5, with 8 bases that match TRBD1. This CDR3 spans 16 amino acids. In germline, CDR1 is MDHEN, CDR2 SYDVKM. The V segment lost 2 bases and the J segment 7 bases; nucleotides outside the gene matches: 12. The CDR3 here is CASSLPGQGIEVTQYF. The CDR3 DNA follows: TGTGCCAGCAGTTTACCAGGACAGGGTATAGAGGTGACCCAGTACTTC.

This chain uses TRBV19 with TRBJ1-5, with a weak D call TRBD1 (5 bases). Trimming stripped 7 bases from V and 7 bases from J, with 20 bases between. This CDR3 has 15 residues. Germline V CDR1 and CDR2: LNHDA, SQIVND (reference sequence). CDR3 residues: CASTGDWQGEQPQHF. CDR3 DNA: TGTGCCAGTACCGGCGACTGGCAGGGCGAACAGCCCCAGCATTTT.

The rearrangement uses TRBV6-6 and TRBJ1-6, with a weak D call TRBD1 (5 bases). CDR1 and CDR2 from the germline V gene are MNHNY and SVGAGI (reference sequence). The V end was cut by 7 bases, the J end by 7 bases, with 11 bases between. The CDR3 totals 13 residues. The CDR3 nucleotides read TGTGCCAGCACCTGGGGCGACAATTCACCCCTCCACTTT. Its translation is CASTWGDNSPLHF.

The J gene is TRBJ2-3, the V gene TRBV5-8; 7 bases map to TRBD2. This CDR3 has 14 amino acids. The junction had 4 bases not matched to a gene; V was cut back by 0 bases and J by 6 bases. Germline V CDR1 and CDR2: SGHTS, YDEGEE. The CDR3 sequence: CASSLGGSGDTQYF. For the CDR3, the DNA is TGTGCCAGCAGCTTGGGAGGTAGCGGGGATACGCAGTATTTT.

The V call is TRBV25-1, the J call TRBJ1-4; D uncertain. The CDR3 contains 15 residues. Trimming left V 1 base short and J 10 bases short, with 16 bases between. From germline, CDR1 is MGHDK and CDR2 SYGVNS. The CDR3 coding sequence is TGTGCCAGCAGTGAATTCGTAAAGGACTGGGTAAAACTGTTTTTT. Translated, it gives CASSEFVKDWVKLFF.

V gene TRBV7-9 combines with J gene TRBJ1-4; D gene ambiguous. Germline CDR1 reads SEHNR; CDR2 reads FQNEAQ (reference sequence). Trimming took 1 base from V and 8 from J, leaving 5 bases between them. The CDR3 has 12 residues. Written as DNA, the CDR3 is TGTGCCAGCAGCTTAGAGAGAGAAAAACTGTTTTTT. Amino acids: CASSLEREKLFF.

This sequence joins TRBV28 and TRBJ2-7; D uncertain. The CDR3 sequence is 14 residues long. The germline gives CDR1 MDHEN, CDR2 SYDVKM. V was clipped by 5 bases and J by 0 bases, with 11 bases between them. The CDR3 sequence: CASSTPNNSYEQYF. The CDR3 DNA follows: TGTGCCAGCAGTACCCCAAACAACTCCTACGAGCAGTACTTC.

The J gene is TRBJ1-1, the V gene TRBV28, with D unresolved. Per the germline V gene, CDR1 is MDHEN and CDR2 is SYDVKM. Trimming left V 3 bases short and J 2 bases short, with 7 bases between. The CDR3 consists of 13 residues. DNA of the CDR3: TGTGCCAGCAGTTTCGGTCAAAACACTGAAGCTTTCTTT. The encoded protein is CASSFGQNTEAFF.

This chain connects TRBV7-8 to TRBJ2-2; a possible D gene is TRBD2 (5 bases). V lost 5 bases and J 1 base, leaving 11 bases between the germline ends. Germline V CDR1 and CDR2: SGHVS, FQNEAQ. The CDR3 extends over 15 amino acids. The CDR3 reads CASSPRRGNTGELFF. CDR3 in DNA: TGTGCCAGCAGCCCCCGTCGGGGGAACACCGGGGAGCTGTTTTTT.